The 25 T cell receptor beta chains listed next were all sequenced from one sample in a study of cytomegalovirus exposure and HLA in healthy donors. 60 Vbeta and 13 Jbeta primers were used in PCR. The assay was immunoSEQ multiplex PCR, and TCRdb's table has in-frame clones only and misses some. The table has around 160,000 clones, roughly 87% seen once. Material for sequencing was PBMCs. All receptors derive from a man aged 45-65 years in good health and CMV-seropositive.

V and J are TRBV9 and TRBJ2-2; D call uncertain. The V end was cut by 6 bases, the J end by 6 bases, with 6 bases between. Germline loops: CDR1 SGDLS, CDR2 YYNGEE. The CDR3 has 11 residues. In nucleotides, the CDR3 is TGTGCCAGCACAGATTCCGGGGAGCTGTTTTTT. It specifies CASTDSGELFF.

The chain combines TRBV5-1 with TRBJ2-2, with D perhaps matching TRBD2 (5 bases). The germline V gene has CDR1 SGHRS and CDR2 YFSETQ. The CDR3 is 14 amino acids. V gave up 7 bases and J gave up 0 bases, with 10 bases separating them. In nucleotides, the CDR3 is TGCGCCAGCCGGGAAAAAGCGAACACCGGGGAGCTGTTTTTT. It encodes CASREKANTGELFF.

This chain links TRBV29-1 with TRBJ2-7; a weak D match, TRBD2 (5 bases). The CDR3 consists of 12 residues. Germline CDR1 reads SQVTM; CDR2 reads ANQGSEA. The germline V and J ends were trimmed by 7 bases and 4 bases, with 14 bases remaining between them. The CDR3 loop is CSAFDPGYEQYF. Here the CDR3 DNA reads TGCAGCGCTTTCGATCCGGGATACGAGCAGTACTTC.

To note about this clone: Other DNA sequences in the sample encode the same CDR3. This chain joins TRBV6-1 and TRBJ1-5; 7 bases are shared with TRBD1. Per germline, CDR1 MNHNS and CDR2 SASEGT. The CDR3 is 13 amino acids. The V gene end was trimmed by 6 bases and the J gene end by 3 bases; junction bases not matched to a gene: 2. The CDR3 nucleotides read TGTGCCAGCAGCGGGACAGACAATCAGCCCCAGCATTTT. Its translation: CASSGTDNQPQHF.

The chain uses TRBV4-1 and TRBJ2-6; 11 bases line up with TRBD1. Per germline, CDR1 MGHRA and CDR2 YSYEKL. The CDR3 sequence is 17 residues long. The J segment lost 3 bases and the V segment lost 4 bases, leaving 5 bases of the junction unmatched. For the CDR3, the DNA is TGCGCCAGCAGCCTTGGACAGGGGGCTAGTGGGGCCAACGTCCTGACTTTC. This encodes CASSLGQGASGANVLTF.

This clone showed up just a few times. The chain carries TRBV21-1 and TRBJ2-5; the table's TRBD2 call for D was not verified on the DNA. TRBV21-1 counts as a pseudogene. This CDR3 contains 14 residues. CDR3 in DNA: TGTGCCAGCAGCAATCTTATGTTCCAAGAGACCCAGTACTTC. Translating it yields CASSNLMFQETQYF.

The CDR3 DNA follows: TGTGCCAGCAGGCCGCCGGGACAGGGCCCCGGGGAGCTGTTTTTT. This gives the protein CASRPPGQGPGELFF. The chain recombines TRBV2 with TRBJ2-2; 9 nucleotides line up with TRBD1. Germline CDR1 SNHLY, CDR2 FYNNEI. The V and J ends lost 6 bases and 6 bases, in that order; junction bases with no gene match: 8. This CDR3 has 15 residues.

This clone was picked up one time. The CDR3 is CASSLSVYEQYF. CDR3 bases: TGTGCCAGCAGCTTATCCGTATACGAGCAGTACTTC. The chain couples TRBV11-2 to TRBJ2-7; no clear D gene. The V end was cut by 2 bases, the J end by 4 bases, with 6 bases between. The germline V gene encodes CDR1 SGHAT and CDR2 FQNNGV. This CDR3 comprises 12 residues. Full variable domain (missing parts from reference TRBV11-2 and TRBJ2-7): EAGVAQSPRYKIIEKRQSVAFWCNPISGHATLYWYQQILGQGPKLLIQFQNNGVVDDSQLPKDRFSAERLKGVDSTLKIQPAKLEDSAVYLCASSLSVYEQYFGPGTRLTVT.

The J gene is TRBJ1-4, the V gene TRBV27; weak D call: TRBD1 (5 bases). The CDR3 runs 15 residues. Germline CDR1 reads MNHEY; CDR2 reads SMNVEV (reference sequence). Trimming stripped 2 bases from V and 4 bases from J, with 11 bases between. CDR3: CASSLSGAFNEKLFF. Here the CDR3 DNA reads TGTGCCAGCAGTTTAAGTGGGGCTTTTAATGAAAAACTGTTTTTT.

The CDR3 loop is CASSASSGGAWAETQYF. The CDR3 coding sequence is TGTGCCAGCAGCGCATCAAGCGGGGGGGCTTGGGCAGAGACCCAGTACTTC. The chain employs TRBV9 and TRBJ2-5; 10 bases fit TRBD2. V dropped 3 bases and J dropped 4; count of bases not matched to a gene: 12. The CDR3 totals 17 residues. CDR1 and CDR2 from the germline V gene are SGDLS and YYNGEE.

This clone was recorded a few times. The chain joins TRBV6-1 to TRBJ2-2; D gene ambiguous. The CDR3 is 12 amino acids. Germline V gene lookup returns CDR1 MNHNS and CDR2 SASEGT. Trimming left V 5 bases short and J 4 bases short, with 5 bases between. CDR3 DNA: TGTGCCAGCAGTTCTACCACCGGGGAGCTGTTTTTT. Translation gives CASSSTTGELFF.

The rearrangement uses TRBV5-1 and TRBJ2-2; TRBD2 matches 8 bases. Germline loops: CDR1 SGHRS, CDR2 YFSETQ. The CDR3 covers 15 residues. Trimming at V came to 3 bases and at J to 5 bases, leaving 6 bases not matched to a gene. The CDR3 DNA is TGCGCCAGCAGCTACGCGGGAGGTAGGACCGGGGAGCTGTTTTTT. It codes for CASSYAGGRTGELFF. The full variable domain, rest sourced from reference TRBV5-1 and TRBJ2-2, is KAGVTQTPRYLIKTRGQQVTLSCSPISGHRSVSWYQQTPGQGLQFLFEYFSETQRNKGNFPGRFSGRQFSNSRSEMNVSTLELGDSALYLCASSYAGGRTGELFFGEGSRLTVL.

The chain combines TRBV5-1 with TRBJ1-1; TRBD1 is a possible D gene (6 bases). This CDR3 spans 14 amino acids. The V end lost 7 bases, the J end lost 0 bases, and 13 bases lay between the germline ends. CDR1 and CDR2 from the germline V gene are SGHRS and YFSETQ. CDR3 sequence (DNA): TGCGCCAGCCGGACAGATACAATGAACACTGAAGCTTTCTTT. Amino acid sequence: CASRTDTMNTEAFF.

This sequence joins TRBV14 and TRBJ2-1; 10 nucleotides agree with TRBD2. In germline, CDR1 is SGHDN, CDR2 FVKESK. The CDR3 totals 16 residues. V was pared by 0 bases and J by 4 bases, with 3 bases of the junction left unmatched. CDR3 bases: TGTGCCAGCAGCCAAGAAAAGGGACTAGCGTACAATGAGCAGTTCTTC. Amino acids: CASSQEKGLAYNEQFF.

The CDR3: CASSIDLETQTPYEQYF. CDR3 DNA sequence: TGTGCCAGTAGTATAGATCTGGAGACTCAGACCCCCTACGAGCAGTACTTC. This rearrangement joins TRBV19 to TRBJ2-7; D unresolved. The CDR3 contains 17 residues. Trimming removed 0 bases at V and 2 bases at J, with 17 bases between. The germline V gene encodes CDR1 LNHDA and CDR2 SQIVND (reference sequence).

The chain carries TRBV5-1 and TRBJ2-5; D uncertain. The DNA end is a closer match to TRBJ2-7, so the J assignment may be wrong. Germline V gene data show CDR1 as SGHRS and CDR2 as YFSETQ. This CDR3 is 14 amino acids long. CDR3 amino acids: CASSLVPGMGEQYF. The CDR3 DNA reads as TGCGCCAGCAGCTTGGTCCCCGGAATGGGCGAGCAGTACTTC.

This chain links TRBV27 with TRBJ2-3; 7 nucleotides align to TRBD1. From germline, CDR1 is MNHEY and CDR2 SMNVEV (reference sequence). V shed 3 bases, J shed 1 base, and the junction held 1 base outside the gene matches. The CDR3 runs 14 residues. The CDR3 region has the DNA TGTGCCAGCAGTTTCACAGGGGGCACAGATACGCAGTATTTT. Its translation is CASSFTGGTDTQYF.

V and J are TRBV6-6 and TRBJ1-1, with unresolved D. V was trimmed by 9 bases and J by 6 bases, leaving 11 bases between them. The CDR3 totals 11 residues. CDR1 and CDR2 (germline): MNHNY, SVGAGI (reference sequence). The CDR3 here is CASYSGPEAFF. The CDR3 region has the DNA TGTGCCAGTTACAGTGGTCCTGAAGCTTTCTTT.

This clone appeared a single time. The V call is TRBV28, the J call TRBJ2-1; weak D call: TRBD2 (6 bases). The CDR3 runs 15 residues. Germline-derived CDR1 and CDR2 are MDHEN and SYDVKM. Between the trimmed V and J ends, which lost 4 bases and 13 bases, there was a span of 23 bases. CDR3 loop: CASSSRHSSALRQFF. The CDR3 nucleotides are TGTGCCAGCAGTTCCCGACATTCTAGCGCCCTACGACAGTTCTTC.

CDR3 nucleotides: TGTGCCAGCAGTTTTCGGGGGAGGTCTGAAGCTTTCTTT. It yields the protein CASSFRGRSEAFF. The J gene is TRBJ1-1, the V gene TRBV28; D might be TRBD1 (5 bases). The CDR3 is 13 amino acids. CDR1 and CDR2 (germline): MDHEN, SYDVKM. Trimming left V 3 bases short and J 6 bases short, with 11 bases between.

This sequence joins TRBV7-9 and TRBJ1-2; tentatively, D is TRBD1 (6 bases). Germline values: CDR1 SEHNR, CDR2 FQNEAQ (reference sequence). This CDR3 is built from 16 residues. V was cut by 1 base and J by 3 bases, with 15 bases left in between. The DNA of the CDR3 is TGTGCCAGCAGCTTAGTACGACAGGAAAACTACTATGGCTACACCTTC. The encoded protein is CASSLVRQENYYGYTF.

This clone was observed a handful of times. This CDR3 reads CAIGNPGGGNEKLFF. For the CDR3, the DNA is TGTGCCATCGGAAACCCAGGGGGCGGTAATGAAAAACTGTTTTTT. This chain uses TRBV10-3 with TRBJ1-4; 8 nucleotides agree with TRBD1. The length of the CDR3 is 15 residues. The junction had 9 bases not matched to a gene; V was cut back by 8 bases and J by 4 bases. Germline V gene data show CDR1 as ENHRY and CDR2 as SYGVKD.

The chain uses TRBV9 and TRBJ2-7; the D gene is possibly TRBD2 (7 bases). Trimming cost V 3 bases and J 2 bases, with 15 bases left between them. The CDR3 sequence is 15 residues long. Germline V gene lookup returns CDR1 SGDLS and CDR2 YYNGEE. CDR3 residues: CASSEGGGFTYEQYF. In nucleotides, the CDR3 is TGTGCCAGCAGCGAGGGGGGAGGGTTTACCTACGAGCAGTACTTC.

The rearrangement links TRBV29-1 to TRBJ1-2; D not resolved. This CDR3 spans 8 amino acids. Trimming took off 7 bases at V and 7 bases at J, with 4 bases between the two ends. Germline-derived CDR1 and CDR2 are SQVTM and ANQGSEA. In DNA, the CDR3 is TGCAGCGATAGTGGCTACACCTTC. Encoded protein: CSDSGYTF. The full variable domain, in which reference TRBV29-1 and TRBJ1-2 provide the parts outside the CDR3, is SAVISQKPSRDICQRGTSLTIQCQVDSQVTMMFWYRQQPGQSLTLIATANQGSEATYESGFVIDKFPISRPNLTFSTLTVSNMSPEDSSIYLCSDSGYTFGSGTRLTVV.

With respect to this clone: Other DNA variants within this sample encode the same CDR3. DNA of the CDR3: TGCGCCAGCAGCTTGACAGGGGGCAATCAGCCCCAGCATTTT. Translating it yields CASSLTGGNQPQHF. The chain links TRBV5-1 to TRBJ1-5, with 7 nucleotides matching TRBD1. This CDR3 is 14 amino acids long. CDR1 is SGHRS, CDR2 YFSETQ, per germline. V gave up 1 base and J gave up 2 bases; unmatched junction bases: 0.